The entry below gives a single T cell receptor (beta chain) sequence along with its context. These data are taken from a study of identical twins. The CDR3 length is 16 residues. The V and J ends lost 2 bases and 4 bases respectively, with 17 bases between them. MiXCR was run by TCRdb on the 5' RACE reads, yielding one entry per CDR3 protein. The sample has about 390,000 distinct CDR3 sequences, about 10% seen once. Material for sequencing was naive T cells sorted from blood. This receptor was identified in a woman aged 50 to 60 in good health. The chain recombines TRBV12-3 or TRBV12-4 with TRBJ1-2, with D perhaps matching TRBD1 (5 bases). The CDR3 sequence is CASSLRGALLTYGYTF. CDR3 nucleotide sequence: TGTGCCAGCAGTTTAAGAGGGGCTCTATTGACCTATGGCTACACCTTC.